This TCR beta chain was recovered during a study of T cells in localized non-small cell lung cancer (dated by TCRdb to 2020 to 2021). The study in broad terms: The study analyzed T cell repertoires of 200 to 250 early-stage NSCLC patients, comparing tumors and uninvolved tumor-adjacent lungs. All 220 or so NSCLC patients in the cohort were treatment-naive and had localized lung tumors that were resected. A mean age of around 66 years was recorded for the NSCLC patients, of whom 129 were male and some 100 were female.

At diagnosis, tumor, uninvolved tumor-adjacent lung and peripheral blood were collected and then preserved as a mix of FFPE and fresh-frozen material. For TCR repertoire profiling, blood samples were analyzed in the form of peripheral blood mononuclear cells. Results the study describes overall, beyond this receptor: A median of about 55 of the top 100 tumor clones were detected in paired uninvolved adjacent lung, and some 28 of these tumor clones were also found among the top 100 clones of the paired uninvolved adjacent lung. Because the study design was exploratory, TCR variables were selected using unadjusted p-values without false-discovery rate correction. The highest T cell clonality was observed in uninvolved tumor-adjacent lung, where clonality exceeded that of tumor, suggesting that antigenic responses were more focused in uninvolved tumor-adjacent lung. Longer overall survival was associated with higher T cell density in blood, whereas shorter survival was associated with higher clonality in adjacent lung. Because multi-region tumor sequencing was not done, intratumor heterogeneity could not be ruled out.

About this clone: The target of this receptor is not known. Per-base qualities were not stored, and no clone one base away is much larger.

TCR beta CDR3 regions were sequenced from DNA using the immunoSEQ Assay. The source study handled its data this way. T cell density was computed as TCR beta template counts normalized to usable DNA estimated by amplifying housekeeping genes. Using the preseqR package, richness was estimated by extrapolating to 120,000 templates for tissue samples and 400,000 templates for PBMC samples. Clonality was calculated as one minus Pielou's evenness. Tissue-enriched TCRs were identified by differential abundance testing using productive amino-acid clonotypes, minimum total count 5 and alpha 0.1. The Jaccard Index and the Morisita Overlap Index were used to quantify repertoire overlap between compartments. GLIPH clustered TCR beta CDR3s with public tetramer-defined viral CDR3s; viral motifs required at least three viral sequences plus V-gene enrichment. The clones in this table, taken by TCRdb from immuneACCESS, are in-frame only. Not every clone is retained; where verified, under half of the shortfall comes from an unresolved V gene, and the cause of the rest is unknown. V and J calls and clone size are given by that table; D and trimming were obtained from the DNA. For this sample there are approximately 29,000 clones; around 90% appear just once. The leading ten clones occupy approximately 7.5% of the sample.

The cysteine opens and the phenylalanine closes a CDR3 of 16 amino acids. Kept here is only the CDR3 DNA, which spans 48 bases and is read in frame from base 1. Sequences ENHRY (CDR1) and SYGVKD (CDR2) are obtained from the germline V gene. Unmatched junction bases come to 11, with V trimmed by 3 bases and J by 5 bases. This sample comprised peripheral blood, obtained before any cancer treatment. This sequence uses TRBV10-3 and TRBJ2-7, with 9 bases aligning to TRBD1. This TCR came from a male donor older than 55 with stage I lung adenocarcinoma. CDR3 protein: CAISDSPGQGPHEQYF. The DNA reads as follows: TGTGCCATCAGTGATTCACCGGGACAGGGTCCCCACGAGCAGTACTTC.